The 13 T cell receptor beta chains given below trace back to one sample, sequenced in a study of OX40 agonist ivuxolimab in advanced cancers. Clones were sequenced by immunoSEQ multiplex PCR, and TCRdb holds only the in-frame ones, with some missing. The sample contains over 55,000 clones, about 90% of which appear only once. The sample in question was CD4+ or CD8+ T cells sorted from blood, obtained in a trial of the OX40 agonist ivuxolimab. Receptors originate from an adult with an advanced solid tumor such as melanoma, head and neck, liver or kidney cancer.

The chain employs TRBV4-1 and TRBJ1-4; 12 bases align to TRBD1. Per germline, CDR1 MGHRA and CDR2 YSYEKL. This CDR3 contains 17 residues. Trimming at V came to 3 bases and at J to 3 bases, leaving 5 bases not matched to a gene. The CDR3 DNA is TGCGCCAGCAGCCAGCCGGGACAGGGGGCCGCTAATGAAAAACTGTTTTTT. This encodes CASSQPGQGAANEKLFF.

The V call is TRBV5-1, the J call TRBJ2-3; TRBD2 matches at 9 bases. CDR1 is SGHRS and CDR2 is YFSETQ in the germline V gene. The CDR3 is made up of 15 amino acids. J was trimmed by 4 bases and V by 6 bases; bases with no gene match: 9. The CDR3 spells CASTFIAGVADTQYF. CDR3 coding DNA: TGCGCCAGCACTTTTATAGCGGGAGTAGCAGATACGCAGTATTTT.

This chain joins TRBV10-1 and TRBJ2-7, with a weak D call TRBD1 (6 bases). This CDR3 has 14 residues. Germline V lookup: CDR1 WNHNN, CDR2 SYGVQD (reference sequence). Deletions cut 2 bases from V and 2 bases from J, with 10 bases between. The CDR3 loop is CASSEGQRPYEQYF. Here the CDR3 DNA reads TGCGCCAGCAGTGAGGGACAGCGACCCTACGAGCAGTACTTC.

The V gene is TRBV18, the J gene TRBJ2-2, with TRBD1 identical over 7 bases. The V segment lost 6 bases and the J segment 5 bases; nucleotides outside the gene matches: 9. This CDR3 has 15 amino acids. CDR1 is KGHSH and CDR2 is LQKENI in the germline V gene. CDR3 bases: TGTGCCAGCTCCCCCGGGACAGTGATGACCGGGGAGCTGTTTTTT. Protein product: CASSPGTVMTGELFF.

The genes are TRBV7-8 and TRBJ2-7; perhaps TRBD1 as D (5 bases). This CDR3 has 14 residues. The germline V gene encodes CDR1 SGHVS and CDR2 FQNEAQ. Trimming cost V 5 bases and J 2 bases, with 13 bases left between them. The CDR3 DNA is TGTGCCAGCAGCCCCCGCAGGGCACCCTACGAGCAGTACTTC. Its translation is CASSPRRAPYEQYF.

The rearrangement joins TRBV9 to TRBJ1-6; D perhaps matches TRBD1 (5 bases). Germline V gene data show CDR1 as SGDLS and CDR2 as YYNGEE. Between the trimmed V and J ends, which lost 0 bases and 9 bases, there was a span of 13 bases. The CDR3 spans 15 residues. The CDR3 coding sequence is TGTGCCAGCAGCGTAGTGGGGACTGGCACTTCACCCCTCCACTTT. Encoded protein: CASSVVGTGTSPLHF.

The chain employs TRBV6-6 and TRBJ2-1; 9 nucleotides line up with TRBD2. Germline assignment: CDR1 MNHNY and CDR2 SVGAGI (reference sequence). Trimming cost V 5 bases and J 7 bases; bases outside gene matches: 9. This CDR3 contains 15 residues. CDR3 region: CASSPGTLAGNEQFF. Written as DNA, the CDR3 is TGTGCCAGCAGTCCGGGAACACTAGCGGGTAATGAGCAGTTCTTC.

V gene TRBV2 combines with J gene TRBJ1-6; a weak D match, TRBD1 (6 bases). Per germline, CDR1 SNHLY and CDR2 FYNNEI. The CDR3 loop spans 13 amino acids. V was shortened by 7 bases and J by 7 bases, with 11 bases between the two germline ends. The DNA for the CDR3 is TGTGCCAGCACTCTGGACAGCAATTCACCCCTCCACTTT. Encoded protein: CASTLDSNSPLHF.

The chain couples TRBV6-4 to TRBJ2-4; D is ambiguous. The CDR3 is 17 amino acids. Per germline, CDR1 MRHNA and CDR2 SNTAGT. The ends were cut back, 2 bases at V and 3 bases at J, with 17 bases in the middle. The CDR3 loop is CASSDSSGDTSKNIQYF. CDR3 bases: TGTGCCAGCAGTGACAGTAGTGGGGATACGAGCAAAAACATTCAGTACTTC.

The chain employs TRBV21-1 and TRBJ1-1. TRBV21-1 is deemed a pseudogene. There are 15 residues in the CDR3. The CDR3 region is CASSKALHPNTEAFF. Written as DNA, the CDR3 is TGTGCCAGCAGCAAAGCCCTCCATCCGAACACTGAAGCTTTCTTT.

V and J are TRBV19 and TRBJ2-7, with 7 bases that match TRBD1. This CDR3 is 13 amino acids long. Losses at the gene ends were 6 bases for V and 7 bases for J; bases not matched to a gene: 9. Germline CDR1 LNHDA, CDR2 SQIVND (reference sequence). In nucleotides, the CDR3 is TGTGCCAGTAGAACCCGGGACAGACGAGAGCAGTACTTC. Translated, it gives CASRTRDRREQYF.

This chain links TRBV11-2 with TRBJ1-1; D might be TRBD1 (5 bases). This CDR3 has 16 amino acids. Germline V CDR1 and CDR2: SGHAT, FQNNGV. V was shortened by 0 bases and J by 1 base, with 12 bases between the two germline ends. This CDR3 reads CASSLDRTGPNTEAFF. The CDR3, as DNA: TGTGCCAGCAGCTTAGATCGTACAGGACCGAACACTGAAGCTTTCTTT.

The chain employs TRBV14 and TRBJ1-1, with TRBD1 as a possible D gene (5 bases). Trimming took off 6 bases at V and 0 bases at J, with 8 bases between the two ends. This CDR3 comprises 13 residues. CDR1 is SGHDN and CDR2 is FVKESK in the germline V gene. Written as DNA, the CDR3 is TGTGCCAGCAGTTGGGGGGTGAACACTGAAGCTTTCTTT. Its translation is CASSWGVNTEAFF.